This TCR beta chain was identified in a study of blood T cell repertoires in COVID-19. The wider study: Acute-phase and convalescent COVID-19 samples originated in the United States, Italy and Spain.

Libraries were prepared by immunoSEQ multiplex PCR; TCRdb keeps only in-frame clonotypes and omits some of them. Among hundreds of thousands of clones listed, 90% were seen once. CDR1 and CDR2 from the germline V gene are SGHRS and YFSETQ. J lost 4 bases, V lost 0 bases, and 2 bases had no gene match. The CDR3 contains 14 residues. Participant-given clinical history determined each cohort assignment. The specimen sequenced was PBMCs or T cells enriched from blood (not recorded which). This TCR came from a woman younger than 35 with acute COVID-19. The rearrangement uses TRBV5-1 and TRBJ2-5, with 8 positions matching TRBD2. The CDR3 nucleotides are TGCGCCAGCAGCTTGGACGGGGGGGGAGAGACCCAGTACTTC. Translation: CASSLDGGGETQYF.